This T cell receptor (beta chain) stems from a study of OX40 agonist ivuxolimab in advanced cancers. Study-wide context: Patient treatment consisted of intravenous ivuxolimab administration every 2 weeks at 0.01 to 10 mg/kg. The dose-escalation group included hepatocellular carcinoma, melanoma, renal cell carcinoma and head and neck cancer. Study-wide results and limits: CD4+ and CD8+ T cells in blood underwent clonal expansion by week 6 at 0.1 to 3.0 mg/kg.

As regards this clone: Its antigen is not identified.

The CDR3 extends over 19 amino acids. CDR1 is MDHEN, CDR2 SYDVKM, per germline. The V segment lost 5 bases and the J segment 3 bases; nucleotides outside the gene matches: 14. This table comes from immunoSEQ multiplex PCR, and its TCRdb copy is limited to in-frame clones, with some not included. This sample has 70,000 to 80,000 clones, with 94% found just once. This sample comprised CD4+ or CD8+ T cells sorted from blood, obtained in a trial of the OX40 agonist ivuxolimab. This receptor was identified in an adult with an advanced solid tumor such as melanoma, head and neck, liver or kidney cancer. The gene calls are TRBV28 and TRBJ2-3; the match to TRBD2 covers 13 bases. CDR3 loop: CASSPPLTSGRAWTDTQYF. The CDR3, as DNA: TGTGCCAGCAGTCCACCTCTAACTAGCGGGAGGGCCTGGACAGATACGCAGTATTTT.